This T cell receptor beta chain was sequenced for a study of T cell responses to AZD1222 COVID-19 vaccine. Overall study results and limits: Repertoires were sampled only after the peak T cell response. Clonal diversity was possibly underestimated; the donors were predominantly white British and more often female.

Libraries were prepared by immunoSEQ multiplex PCR; TCRdb keeps only in-frame clonotypes and omits some of them. The table includes under 70,000 clones, nearly 80% detected once. Comments on this clone: Its specificity is unknown.

After removal of 4 bases from V and 7 bases from J, the junction contained 6 bases not matched to a gene. The CDR3 is 14 amino acids. Germline CDR1 MDHEN, CDR2 SYDVKM. V and J are TRBV28 and TRBJ1-2; TRBD1 matches at 10 bases. The TCR originated in an adult who received the AZD1222 COVID-19 vaccine. Sequenced material: peripheral blood, taken 28 days after the second AZD1222 dose. CDR3 nucleotides: TGTGCCAGCAGTTCCGGGACAGGGGTTTTTGGCTACACCTTC. Translating gives CASSSGTGVFGYTF.